The rows below give T cell receptor beta chains drawn from one sample of a study of blood T cell repertoires in COVID-19. TCRdb keeps only in-frame clones here, not all; method: immunoSEQ multiplex PCR. The table includes around 220,000 clones, roughly 84% detected once. Sequenced material: PBMCs or T cells enriched from blood (not recorded which). The receptors shown here come from a woman aged 40 to 55 who had recovered from COVID-19. Both conserved end residues are part of each CDR3. The D gene is left open where the match is weak. Clone size is not always given. Where it is, it says once, few, many or a class for expanded clones.

size	V	D	J	CDR3	DNA
few	TRBV6-2/TRBV6-3	-	TRBJ2-1	CASSPTRNNNEQFF	TGTGCCAGCAGCCCGACTAGAAATAACAATGAGCAGTTCTTC
once	TRBV2	TRBD1	TRBJ1-1	CASSPVVRGTEAFF	TGTGCCAGCAGCCCAGTGGTCAGGGGGACTGAAGCTTTCTTT
many	TRBV7-6	TRBD1	TRBJ2-1	CASSSPGQGYNEQFF	TGTGCCAGCAGCTCGCCGGGACAGGGTTACAATGAGCAGTTCTTC
-	TRBV5-1	-	TRBJ1-1	CASSLKTGMNTEAFF	TGCGCCAGCAGCTTGAAAACAGGCATGAACACTGAAGCTTTCTTT
-	TRBV4-1	TRBD2	TRBJ2-1	CASSQETSGRALTSYNEQFF	TGCGCCAGCAGCCAAGAAACTAGCGGGAGGGCCCTTACCTCCTACAATGAGCAGTTCTTC
-	TRBV27	-	TRBJ1-2	CASSIQGRNYGYTF	TGTGCCAGCAGTATACAGGGCCGAAACTATGGCTACACCTTC
-	TRBV2	TRBD1	TRBJ1-1	CASNRGPQNTEAFF	TGTGCCAGCAACAGGGGCCCACAGAACACTGAAGCTTTCTTT
-	TRBV9	-	TRBJ1-2	CASSVARDLLYGYTF	TGTGCCAGCAGCGTAGCCAGGGATCTTTTATATGGCTACACCTTC
-	TRBV7-2	TRBD2	TRBJ2-3	CASSLAGLAGSTDTQYF	TGTGCCAGCAGCTTGGCGGGACTAGCGGGTAGCACAGATACGCAGTATTTT
-	TRBV11-3	-	TRBJ2-1	CASSLGRSSYNEQFF	TGTGCCAGCAGCTTAGGGCGGAGCTCCTACAATGAGCAGTTCTTC
-	TRBV10-1	-	TRBJ1-6	CASSESRNSPLHF	TGCGCCAGCAGTGAGTCTCGGAATTCACCCCTCCACTTT
-	TRBV12-3/TRBV12-4	-	TRBJ2-5	CASSPGETQYF	TGTGCCAGCAGTCCCGGGGAGACCCAGTACTTC
once	TRBV24-1	-	TRBJ2-1	CATSDPAPRSNEQFF	TGTGCCACCAGTGACCCCGCGCCCCGAAGCAATGAGCAGTTCTTC
-	TRBV28	-	TRBJ1-2	CASSSTGIIANYGYTF	TGTGCCAGCAGTTCTACAGGGATAATAGCTAACTATGGCTACACCTTC
-	TRBV27	-	TRBJ2-1	CASIAPWPFDNEQFF	TGTGCCAGCATTGCCCCTTGGCCTTTCGACAATGAGCAGTTCTTC
-	TRBV19	TRBD1	TRBJ1-2	CASKITGVGVGYTF	TGTGCCAGTAAGATAACAGGGGTGGGCGTTGGCTACACCTTC
-	TRBV5-1	-	TRBJ1-1	CASSLVTDTEAFF	TGCGCCAGCAGCTTGGTGACAGACACTGAAGCTTTCTTT
once	TRBV24-1	TRBD1	TRBJ2-1	CATSDFTGTGARNEQFF	TGTGCCACCAGTGATTTTACCGGGACAGGGGCCCGCAATGAGCAGTTCTTC
-	TRBV6-4	-	TRBJ1-5	CASNLQKTGAINQPQHF	TGTGCCAGCAACCTACAGAAGACAGGTGCTATCAATCAGCCCCAGCATTTT
-	TRBV29-1	TRBD2	TRBJ2-1	CSVSSGSLNEQFF	TGCAGCGTTTCTAGCGGGAGTTTGAATGAGCAGTTCTTC
-	TRBV5-1	-	TRBJ2-5	CASSLSVKETQYF	TGCGCCAGCAGCTTATCGGTTAAAGAGACCCAGTACTTC
-	TRBV5-4	-	TRBJ2-2	CASSLGQGNTGELFF	TGTGCCAGCAGCTTGGGGCAGGGTAACACCGGGGAGCTGTTTTTT
-	TRBV5-4	-	TRBJ1-1	CASSLFNYPTEAFF	TGTGCCAGCAGCTTGTTTAACTACCCGACTGAAGCTTTCTTT
few	TRBV19	TRBD2	TRBJ2-1	CASSPERLAGGQFF	TGTGCCAGTAGTCCCGAGAGACTAGCGGGAGGGCAGTTCTTC
-	TRBV27	-	TRBJ1-2	CASSSTEDYGYTF	TGTGCCAGCAGTTCGACAGAAGACTATGGCTACACCTTC